The 7 T cell receptor beta chains reported below all come from one sample, sequenced in a study of graft-versus-host responses after intestinal transplantation. Here immunoSEQ multiplex PCR was the method, and the copy in TCRdb shows in-frame clones only, minus some. The profile shows 30,000 to 45,000 clones, roughly four fifths of them singletons. Here the sequenced sample was PBMCs, taken more than 950 days after transplant. These receptors were obtained from a human patient who received an intestinal transplant, so some T cells may come from the graft donor.

This clone appeared a single time. V is TRBV5-1 and J is TRBJ2-7; TRBD2 might be the D (5 bases). The CDR3 spans 14 residues. Germline V CDR1 and CDR2: SGHRS, YFSETQ. Trimming took 0 bases from V and 2 from J, leaving 9 bases between them. CDR3 nucleotide sequence: TGCGCCAGCAGCTTGGGGGAGTCCGCCTACGAGCAGTACTTC. It translates to CASSLGESAYEQYF.

The rearrangement joins TRBV9 to TRBJ2-1; D uncertain. V was clipped by 6 bases and J by 3 bases, with 10 bases between them. This CDR3 has 13 residues. Germline loops: CDR1 SGDLS, CDR2 YYNGEE. CDR3 residues: CASNGSSYNEQFF. The CDR3 DNA reads TGTGCCAGCAACGGGTCTAGCTACAATGAGCAGTTCTTC. The whole variable domain, filled in from reference TRBV9 and TRBJ2-1, reads DSGVTQTPKHLITATGQRVTLRCSPRSGDLSVYWYQQSLDQGLQFLIQYYNGEERAKGNILERFSAQQFPDLHSELNLSSLELGDSALYFCASNGSSYNEQFFGPGTRLTVL.

The rearrangement joins TRBV4-1 to TRBJ1-4; the D gene is possibly TRBD1 (6 bases). This CDR3 region has 13 residues. With 1 base removed from V and 14 bases from J, the gap between germline ends came to 14 bases. CDR1 is MGHRA, CDR2 YSYEKL, per germline. Here the CDR3 reads CASSQGEEGGLFF. CDR3 bases: TGCGCCAGCAGCCAAGGAGAAGAAGGGGGTCTGTTTTTT.

The rearrangement joins TRBV28 to TRBJ1-6; D remains unclear. V shed 3 bases and J shed 7 bases, with 10 bases lying between them. The germline gives CDR1 MDHEN, CDR2 SYDVKM. This CDR3 is built from 14 residues. This chain's CDR3 is CASSLDGFNSPLHF. The DNA for the CDR3 is TGTGCCAGCAGTTTGGACGGCTTCAATTCACCCCTCCACTTT. Full variable domain (rest looked up from reference TRBV28 and TRBJ1-6): DVKVTQSSRYLVKRTGEKVFLECVQDMDHENMFWYRQDPGLGLRLIYFSYDVKMKEKGDIPEGYSVSREKKERFSLILESASTNQTSMYLCASSLDGFNSPLHFGNGTRLTVT.

The chain has TRBV28 and TRBJ2-4; TRBD1 matches 12 bases. CDR1 and CDR2 from the germline V gene are MDHEN and SYDVKM. The CDR3 consists of 17 residues. After removal of 5 bases from V and 2 bases from J, the junction contained 7 bases not matched to a gene. The CDR3 bases are TGTGCCAGCAGTCCTGGGGGACAGGGGGCACCCAAAAACATTCAGTACTTC. Its translation: CASSPGGQGAPKNIQYF.

The V call is TRBV5-6, the J call TRBJ2-5; 7 bases match TRBD1. The CDR3 runs 14 residues. Trimming took 3 bases from V and 0 from J; bases not matched to a gene: 2. The germline V gene encodes CDR1 SGHDT and CDR2 YYEEEE. The CDR3 sequence: CASSSTGDQETQYF. As DNA, the CDR3 is TGTGCCAGCAGCTCCACAGGGGACCAAGAGACCCAGTACTTC.

This clone was seen once. This rearrangement joins TRBV7-5 to TRBJ2-5; the table names TRBD2, a call not compared with the DNA. TRBV7-5 constitutes a pseudogene. The CDR3 is made up of 14 amino acids. The CDR3 region has the DNA TGTGCCAGATCGAGCGGGAGGGCCGGGGAGACCCAGTACTTC. Translated: CARSSGRAGETQYF.